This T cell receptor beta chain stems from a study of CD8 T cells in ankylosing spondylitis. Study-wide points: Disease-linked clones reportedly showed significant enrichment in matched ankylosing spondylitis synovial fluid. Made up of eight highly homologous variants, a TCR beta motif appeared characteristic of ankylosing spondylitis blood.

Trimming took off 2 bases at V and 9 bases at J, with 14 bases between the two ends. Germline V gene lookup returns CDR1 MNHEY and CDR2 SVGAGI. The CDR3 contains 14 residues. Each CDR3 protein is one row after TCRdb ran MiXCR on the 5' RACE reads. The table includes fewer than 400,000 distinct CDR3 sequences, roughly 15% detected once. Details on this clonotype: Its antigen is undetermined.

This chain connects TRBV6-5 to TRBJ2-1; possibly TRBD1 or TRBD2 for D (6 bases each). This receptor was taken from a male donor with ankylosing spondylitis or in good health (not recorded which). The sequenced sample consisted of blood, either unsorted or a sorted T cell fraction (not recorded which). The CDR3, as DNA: TGTGCCAGCAGTTACCGTGGAGGGGGTAGTGAGCAGTTCTTC. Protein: CASSYRGGGSEQFF.